This passage covers 27 T cell receptor beta chains from one sample sequenced in a study of HIV-infected patients and healthy controls (dated by TCRdb to the mid-2010s). Library construction relied on 5' RACE. The instrument was an Illumina MiSeq. TCRdb passed the public sequencing reads through fastp at Q25 and MiXCR, retaining productive beta sequences. Merged by CDR3 protein, the rows form single entries marked with the most common genes and DNA. This sample gives more than 15,000 distinct CDR3 sequences in total; roughly 19% of them show up just once. The top ten clones comprise around a third of the sample. Sample: CD8+ T cells from blood. The receptors were gathered from a human donor in good health.

CDR3 protein: CASSSNDPFVTGTDTQYF. The CDR3 nucleotides are TGTGCCAGCAGCTCTAACGACCCATTTGTTACTGGCACAGATACGCAGTATTTT. The chain links TRBV7-9 to TRBJ2-3; D is undetermined. The CDR3 runs 18 residues. Trimming cost V 4 bases and J 1 base, with 21 bases left between them. Germline CDR1 and CDR2: SEHNR and FQNEAQ (reference sequence).

This chain uses TRBV30 with TRBJ2-7; 8 bases align to TRBD1. V lost 2 bases to trimming and J lost 6 bases; unmatched junction nucleotides: 6. The CDR3 loop spans 13 amino acids. Germline V gene data show CDR1 as GTSNPN and CDR2 as SVGIG (reference sequence). CDR3 sequence: CAWSPDRGPEQYF. CDR3 nucleotides: TGTGCCTGGAGTCCAGACAGGGGCCCCGAGCAGTACTTC. The whole variable domain, filled in from reference TRBV30 and TRBJ2-7, reads SQTIHQWPATLVQPVGSPLSLECTVEGTSNPNLYWYRQAAGRGLQLLFYSVGIGQISSEVPQNLSASRPQDRQFILSSKKLLLSDSGFYLCAWSPDRGPEQYFGPGTRLTVT.

For the CDR3, the DNA is TGTGCCAGCAGCCAAGTTCTTTGGAGCGGGGGGTCCAATGAGCAGTTCTTC. It encodes CASSQVLWSGGSNEQFF. The rearrangement joins TRBV3-1 to TRBJ2-1; 9 nucleotides agree with TRBD2. Germline-derived CDR1 and CDR2 are LGHDT and YNNKEL (reference sequence). The CDR3 contains 17 residues. V shed 1 base, J shed 6 bases, and the junction held 10 bases outside the gene matches.

This clonotype came up a few times. This chain links TRBV2 with TRBJ2-1; D gene unclear. The ends were cut back, 3 bases at V and 4 bases at J, with 13 bases in the middle. Per germline, CDR1 SNHLY and CDR2 FYNNEI. The CDR3 spans 15 residues. CDR3 in DNA: TGTGCCAGCAGTGATGTCATCACCGATTACAATGAGCAGTTCTTC. This gives the protein CASSDVITDYNEQFF.

This clonotype appeared a few times. This chain links TRBV4-2 with TRBJ1-1; the match to TRBD1 covers 8 bases. The CDR3 totals 16 residues. The V segment lost 1 base and the J segment 0 bases; nucleotides outside the gene matches: 4. In germline, CDR1 is LGHNA, CDR2 YNFKEQ. CDR3 bases: TGTGCCAGCAGCCAAGTCGGACAGGGCATGAACACTGAAGCTTTCTTT. This sequence encodes CASSQVGQGMNTEAFF.

The chain has TRBV12-5 and TRBJ2-1; 7 bases agree with TRBD2. Germline trimming cut 8 bases from V and 1 base from J; bases unmatched to any gene: 2. Germline V gene sequence: CDR1 LGHNT, CDR2 FRNRAP. This CDR3 has 13 residues. The CDR3 here is CASNGRSYNEQFF. CDR3 bases: TGTGCTAGTAACGGGAGGTCCTACAATGAGCAGTTCTTC.

Concerning this clonotype itself: Relative to the germline gene, one junction end is altered; a read error may explain this. V usage is TRBV5-1 and J usage is TRBJ2-7, with D maybe TRBD1 (5 bases). Per germline, CDR1 SGHRS and CDR2 YFSETQ. There are 13 residues in the CDR3. The CDR3 here is CASSLGHSYEQYF. CDR3 nucleotide sequence: TGTGCCAGCAGCTTGGGGCATTCCTACGAGCAGTACTTC.

This clonotype was seen at least ten times. The rearrangement uses TRBV7-9 and TRBJ2-1; D uncertain. The germline V gene has CDR1 SEHNR and CDR2 FQNEAQ (reference sequence). V gave up 5 bases and J gave up 7 bases, with 9 bases separating them. The CDR3 sequence is 12 residues long. For the CDR3, the DNA is TGTGCCAGCAGCCCCATTAGGAATGAGCAGTTCTTC. Translation: CASSPIRNEQFF.

This clonotype was observed at least ten times. The rearrangement joins TRBV30 to TRBJ1-2; D may be TRBD1 (6 bases). The CDR3 is 13 residues long. Trimming took 3 bases from V and 6 from J, leaving 14 bases between them. Germline V gene data show CDR1 as GTSNPN and CDR2 as SVGIG (reference sequence). This CDR3 is CAWRAGRGHGYTF. The DNA of the CDR3 is TGTGCCTGGAGGGCAGGGCGGGGGCATGGCTACACCTTC.

This clonotype has more than one count but fewer than ten. The chain couples TRBV5-1 to TRBJ2-7; a weak D match, TRBD2 (6 bases). CDR3 length: 14 residues. V lost 4 bases and J lost 5, with 16 bases in between. Per the germline V gene, CDR1 is SGHRS and CDR2 is YFSETQ. The CDR3 is CASSLGGYPDEQYF. CDR3 DNA: TGCGCCAGCAGCCTTGGGGGGTACCCGGACGAGCAGTACTTC.

This clonotype was detected many times. J is TRBJ2-3 and V is TRBV27; 10 nucleotides line up with TRBD1. The V gene end was trimmed by 10 bases and the J gene end by 4 bases; junction bases not matched to a gene: 8. The CDR3 totals 14 residues. Germline V gene sequence: CDR1 MNHEY, CDR2 SMNVEV (reference sequence). The CDR3 nucleotides read TGTGCCACACTCGGACAGGGGGGTCCAGATACGCAGTATTTT. Protein product: CATLGQGGPDTQYF.

This clonotype was recorded a few times. V and J are TRBV9 and TRBJ2-1, with TRBD1 as a possible D gene (5 bases). Germline CDR1 SGDLS, CDR2 YYNGEE. The V end lost 0 bases, the J end lost 6 bases, and 13 bases lay between the germline ends. The CDR3 consists of 15 residues. CDR3 sequence reads: CASSVESGQGNEQFF. CDR3 coding DNA: TGTGCCAGCAGCGTAGAATCGGGCCAGGGCAATGAGCAGTTCTTC.

This clonotype was seen a few times. V and J are TRBV5-6 and TRBJ2-1, with 10 bases fitting TRBD2. The trim removed 4 bases at V and 10 bases at J, leaving 11 bases unmatched. CDR3 size: 15 residues. The germline CDR1 and CDR2 sequences are SGHDT and YYEEEE. CDR3 residues: CASSPFTSGKPEQFF. DNA for the CDR3: TGTGCCAGCAGCCCTTTCACTAGCGGGAAACCCGAGCAGTTCTTC.

This clonotype was detected only a few times. This chain uses TRBV19 with TRBJ2-7, with D unresolved. The germline V gene has CDR1 LNHDA and CDR2 SQIVND (reference sequence). The V and J ends lost 1 base and 2 bases respectively, with 12 bases between them. This CDR3 has 15 amino acids. DNA of the CDR3: TGTGCCAGTAGTATAGCGGTGTTGGCGGCCTACGAGCAGTACTTC. Translation: CASSIAVLAAYEQYF.

The chain couples TRBV13 to TRBJ2-7; TRBD1 is a possible D gene (6 bases). The length of the CDR3 is 13 residues. The V gene's germline CDR1 is PRHDT and CDR2 FYEKMQ (reference sequence). V was shortened by 6 bases and J by 0 bases, with 9 bases between the two germline ends. The CDR3 reads CASRDRSSYEQYF. DNA of the CDR3: TGTGCCAGCAGAGACAGGAGCTCCTACGAGCAGTACTTC.

The gene calls are TRBV2 and TRBJ1-2, with 10 bases identical to TRBD1. J gave up 3 bases and V 6 bases, and 7 bases lay outside the gene matches. Germline V gene data show CDR1 as SNHLY and CDR2 as FYNNEI. CDR3 length: 15 amino acids. The CDR3 region has the DNA TGTGCCAGCAGGACGGGGACAGGGGTTCACTATGGCTACACCTTC. It translates to CASRTGTGVHYGYTF.

The chain is built from TRBV19 and TRBJ1-5; 8 bases fit TRBD1. This CDR3 comprises 15 residues. The trim removed 4 bases at V and 4 bases at J, leaving 6 bases unmatched. Looked up from germline, CDR1 is LNHDA and CDR2 is SQIVND (reference sequence). The CDR3 DNA follows: TGTGCCAGTAGTACCCCCGGACAGGGAAATCAGCCCCAGCATTTT. Amino acids: CASSTPGQGNQPQHF.

This clonotype was recorded many times. CDR3 amino acids: CASSVGGADTQYF. In DNA form, the CDR3 reads TGTGCCAGCAGCGTAGGGGGCGCAGATACGCAGTATTTT. The chain has TRBV9 and TRBJ2-3, with a tentative D call TRBD1 (5 bases). Germline V gene lookup returns CDR1 SGDLS and CDR2 YYNGEE. CDR3 length: 13 residues. V lost 0 bases and J lost 4, with 6 bases in between.

V gene TRBV29-1 combines with J gene TRBJ1-2, with unresolved D. This CDR3 spans 15 amino acids. From germline, CDR1 is SQVTM and CDR2 ANQGSEA. V was trimmed by 6 bases and J by 8 bases, leaving 25 bases between them. The CDR3, as DNA: TGCAGCGTGCCGGGCCTAGAAAACAAACATCGAGGCTACACCTTC. Translating gives CSVPGLENKHRGYTF. The full variable domain, rest sourced from reference TRBV29-1 and TRBJ1-2, is SAVISQKPSRDICQRGTSLTIQCQVDSQVTMMFWYRQQPGQSLTLIATANQGSEATYESGFVIDKFPISRPNLTFSTLTVSNMSPEDSSIYLCSVPGLENKHRGYTFGSGTRLTVV.

This clonotype has more than one count but fewer than ten. The chain uses TRBV5-1 and TRBJ1-1, with D uncertain. Germline CDR1 is SGHRS and CDR2 is YFSETQ. V shed 0 bases and J shed 0 bases, with 9 bases lying between them. This CDR3 is 15 amino acids long. CDR3 region: CASSLDRFMNTEAFF. DNA for the CDR3: TGCGCCAGCAGCTTGGACCGTTTTATGAACACTGAAGCTTTCTTT.

In regard to this clonotype: A much larger clone lies one base from this, so it may be a read error. V and J are TRBV4-1 and TRBJ1-3; D gene unclear. Germline CDR1 and CDR2: MGHRA and YSYEKL. The CDR3 extends over 15 amino acids. The CDR3 loop is CASSQATGSGSTIYF. As DNA, the CDR3 is TGCGCCAGCAGCCAAGCGACCGGCTCTGGAAGCACCATATATTTT.

The chain is built from TRBV10-3 and TRBJ2-1, with 10 bases matching TRBD1. The CDR3 covers 17 residues. V dropped 2 bases and J dropped 2; count of bases not matched to a gene: 6. Germline loops: CDR1 ENHRY, CDR2 SYGVKD. The CDR3 region is CAISEPFGTGAYNEQFF. The CDR3 region has the DNA TGTGCCATCAGTGAGCCGTTTGGGACAGGGGCCTACAATGAGCAGTTCTTC.

This clonotype was detected many times. The J gene is TRBJ2-1, the V gene TRBV14; no clear D gene. Trimming took 1 base from V and 7 from J, leaving 5 bases between them. The germline V gene encodes CDR1 SGHDN and CDR2 FVKESK. The CDR3 covers 12 residues. The chain's CDR3 is CASSQVYNEQFF. The DNA for the CDR3 is TGTGCCAGCAGCCAAGTTTATAATGAGCAGTTCTTC.

The chain uses TRBV4-3 and TRBJ1-2; weak D call: TRBD1 (6 bases). The CDR3 spans 14 residues. CDR1 is LGHNA and CDR2 is YSLEER in the germline V gene. The V end was cut by 4 bases, the J end by 2 bases, with 11 bases between. CDR3 nucleotides: TGCGCCAGCAGCCCGCCGGGGGCAAACTATGGCTACACCTTC. This codes for CASSPPGANYGYTF.

A few counts support this clonotype. This chain joins TRBV3-1 and TRBJ2-7; 8 bases agree with TRBD1. This CDR3 contains 14 residues. Per germline, CDR1 LGHDT and CDR2 YNNKEL (reference sequence). Losses at the gene ends were 4 bases for V and 2 bases for J; bases not matched to a gene: 4. For the CDR3, the DNA is TGTGCCAGCAGCCGACAGGGGTCCACCTACGAGCAGTACTTC. This sequence encodes CASSRQGSTYEQYF.

This clonotype was counted at least ten times. The rearrangement joins TRBV27 to TRBJ2-7, with 12 bases aligning to TRBD1. Germline CDR1 reads MNHEY; CDR2 reads SMNVEV (reference sequence). The CDR3 runs 17 residues. Trimming took 3 bases from V and 2 from J; bases not matched to a gene: 8. CDR3 amino acids: CASSFSGTGGLPYEQYF. In DNA form, the CDR3 reads TGTGCCAGCAGTTTCTCCGGGACAGGGGGCCTCCCCTACGAGCAGTACTTC.

CDR3 in amino acids: CASSQAYQETQYF. CDR3 sequence (DNA): TGTGCCAGCAGTCAGGCCTACCAAGAGACCCAGTACTTC. The chain carries TRBV2 and TRBJ2-5; D not certain. The ends were cut back, 5 bases at V and 0 bases at J, with 7 bases in the middle. Germline CDR1 and CDR2: SNHLY and FYNNEI. The CDR3 is 13 amino acids.